This T cell receptor (beta chain) was profiled in a study of T cell clonality in common variable immunodeficiency. The method was immunoSEQ multiplex PCR; TCRdb's version includes in-frame clones alone and lacks a portion of them. There are about 34,000 clones in the sample, none observed a single time. The CDR3 runs 13 residues. Deletions cut 1 base from V and 5 bases from J, with 8 bases between. Germline V gene data show CDR1 as SGHTA and CDR2 as FQGNSA. In this sample, this clone turned up a few times. Its antigen is still unknown. Read data end 3 residues before the CDR3 end; the end is taken from the germline J gene. Whole-study results and caveats: In common variable immunodeficiency, TCR beta chains reportedly carried fewer deletions and N-nucleotide insertions. CVID subjects shared fewer TCRbeta clones than healthy controls did. The cause of increased CVID clonality remains unclear without subpopulation sequencing.

Diagnosis required reduced IgG, IgA and/or IgM with specific antibody deficiency. No CVID subject was ill or on immunomodulatory drugs when sampled. Material for sequencing was peripheral blood mononuclear cells. The chain has TRBV7-2 and TRBJ2-5; a possible D gene is TRBD2 (6 bases). This TCR was recovered from a human donor with common variable immunodeficiency. CDR3 region: CASSLGRVETQYF. The DNA read from the CDR3 is TGTGCCAGCAGCTTAGGGAGGGTTGAGACC. Full variable domain (rest looked up from reference TRBV7-2 and TRBJ2-5): GAGVSQSPSNKVTEKGKDVELRCDPISGHTALYWYRQSLGQGLEFLIYFQGNSAPDKSGLPSDRFSAERTGGSVSTLTIQRTQQEDSAVYLCASSLGRVETQYFGPGTRLLVL.